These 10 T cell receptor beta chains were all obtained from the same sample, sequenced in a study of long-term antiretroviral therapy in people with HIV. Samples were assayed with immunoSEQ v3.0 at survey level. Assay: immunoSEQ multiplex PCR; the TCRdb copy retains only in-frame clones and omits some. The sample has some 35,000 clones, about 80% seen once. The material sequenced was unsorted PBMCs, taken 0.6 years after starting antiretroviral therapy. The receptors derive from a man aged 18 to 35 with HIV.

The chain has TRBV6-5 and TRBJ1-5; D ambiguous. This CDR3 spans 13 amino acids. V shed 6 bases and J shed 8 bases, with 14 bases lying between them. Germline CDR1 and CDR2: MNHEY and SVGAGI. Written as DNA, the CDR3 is TGTGCCAGCAGCAAGCTGCCCGGGGAGCCCCAGCATTTT. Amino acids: CASSKLPGEPQHF.

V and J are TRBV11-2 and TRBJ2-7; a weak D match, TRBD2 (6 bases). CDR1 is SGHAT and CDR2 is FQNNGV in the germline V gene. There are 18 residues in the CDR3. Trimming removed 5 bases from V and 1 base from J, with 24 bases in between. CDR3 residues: CASSVRGFLSGPSYEQYF. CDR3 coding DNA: TGTGCCAGCAGCGTTCGAGGGTTCCTGAGCGGGCCTTCCTACGAGCAGTACTTC.

CDR3 residues: CASSPGGSLREEQYF. The CDR3 bases are TGTGCCAGCTCTCCGGGAGGGAGTTTACGCGAGGAGCAGTACTTC. The rearrangement joins TRBV9 to TRBJ2-7; TRBD2 aligns across 8 bases. The germline V gene has CDR1 SGDLS and CDR2 YYNGEE. V was clipped by 7 bases and J by 7 bases; unmatched bases: 16. The CDR3 contains 15 residues.

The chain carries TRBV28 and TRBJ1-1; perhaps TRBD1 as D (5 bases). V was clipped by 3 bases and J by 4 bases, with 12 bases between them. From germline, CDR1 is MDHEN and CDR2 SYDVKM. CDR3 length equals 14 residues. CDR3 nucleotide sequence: TGTGCCAGCAGTTTTCAGGGACTGAGCACTGAAGCTTTCTTT. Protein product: CASSFQGLSTEAFF.

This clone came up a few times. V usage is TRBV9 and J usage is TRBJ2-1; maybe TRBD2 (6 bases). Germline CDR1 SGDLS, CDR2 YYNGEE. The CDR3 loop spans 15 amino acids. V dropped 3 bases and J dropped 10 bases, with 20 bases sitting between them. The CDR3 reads CASSASGTPAEEQFF. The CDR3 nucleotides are TGTGCCAGCAGCGCTTCCGGGACTCCGGCTGAGGAGCAGTTCTTC.

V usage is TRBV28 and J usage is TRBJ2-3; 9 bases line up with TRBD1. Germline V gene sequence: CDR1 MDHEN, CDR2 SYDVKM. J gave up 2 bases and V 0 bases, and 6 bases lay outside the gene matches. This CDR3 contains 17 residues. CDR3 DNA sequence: TGTGCCAGCAGTTTATGGGGGGGGACAGGGTCCACAGATACGCAGTATTTT. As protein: CASSLWGGTGSTDTQYF.

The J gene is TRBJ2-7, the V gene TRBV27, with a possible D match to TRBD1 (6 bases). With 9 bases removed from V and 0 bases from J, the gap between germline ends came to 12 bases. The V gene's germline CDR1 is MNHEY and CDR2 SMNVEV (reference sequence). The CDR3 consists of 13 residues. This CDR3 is CASGTRNSYEQYF. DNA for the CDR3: TGTGCCAGTGGGACACGAAACTCCTACGAGCAGTACTTC.

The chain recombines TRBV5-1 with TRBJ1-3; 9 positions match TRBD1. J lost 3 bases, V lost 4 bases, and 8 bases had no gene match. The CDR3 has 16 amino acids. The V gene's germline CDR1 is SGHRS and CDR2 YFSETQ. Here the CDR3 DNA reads TGCGCCAGCAGCATTGGGGACAGGGAAAATGGAAACACCATATATTTT. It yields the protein CASSIGDRENGNTIYF.

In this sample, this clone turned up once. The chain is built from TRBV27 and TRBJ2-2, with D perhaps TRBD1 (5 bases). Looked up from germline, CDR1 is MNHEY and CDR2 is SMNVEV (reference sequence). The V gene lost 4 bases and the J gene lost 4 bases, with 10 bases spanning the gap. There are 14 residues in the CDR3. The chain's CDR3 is CASSWGRFTGELFF. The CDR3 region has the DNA TGTGCCAGCAGTTGGGGCAGATTCACCGGGGAGCTGTTTTTT.

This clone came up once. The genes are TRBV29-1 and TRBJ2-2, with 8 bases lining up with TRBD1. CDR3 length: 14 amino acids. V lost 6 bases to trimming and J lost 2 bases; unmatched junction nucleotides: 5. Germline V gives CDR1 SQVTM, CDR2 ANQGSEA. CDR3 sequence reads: CSVDRDGNTGELFF. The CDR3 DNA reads TGCAGCGTGGACAGGGACGGCAACACCGGGGAGCTGTTTTTT.